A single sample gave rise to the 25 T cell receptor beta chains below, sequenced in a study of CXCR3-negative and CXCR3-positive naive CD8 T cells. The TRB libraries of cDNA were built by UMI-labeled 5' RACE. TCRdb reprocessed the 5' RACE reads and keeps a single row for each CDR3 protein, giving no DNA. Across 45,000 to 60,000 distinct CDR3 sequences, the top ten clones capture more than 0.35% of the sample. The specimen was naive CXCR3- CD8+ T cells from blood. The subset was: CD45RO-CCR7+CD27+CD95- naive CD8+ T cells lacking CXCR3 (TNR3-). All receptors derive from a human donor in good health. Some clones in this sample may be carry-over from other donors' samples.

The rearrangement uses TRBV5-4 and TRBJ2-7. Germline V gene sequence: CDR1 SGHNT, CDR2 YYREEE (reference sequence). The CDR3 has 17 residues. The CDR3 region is CASSLHVGKTSSYEQYF.

The CDR3 region is CSARKPNTGELFF. This chain uses TRBV20-1 with TRBJ2-2. The CDR3 spans 13 residues. The V gene's germline CDR1 is DFQATT and CDR2 SNEGSKA (reference sequence).

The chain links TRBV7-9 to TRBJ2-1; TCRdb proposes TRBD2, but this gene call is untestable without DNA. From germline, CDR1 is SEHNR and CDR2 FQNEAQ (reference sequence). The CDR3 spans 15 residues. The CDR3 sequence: CASSRPEGRLDEQFF.

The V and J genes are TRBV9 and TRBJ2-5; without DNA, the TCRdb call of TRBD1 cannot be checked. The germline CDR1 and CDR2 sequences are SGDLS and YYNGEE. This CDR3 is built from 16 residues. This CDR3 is CASSDISGALLETQYF.

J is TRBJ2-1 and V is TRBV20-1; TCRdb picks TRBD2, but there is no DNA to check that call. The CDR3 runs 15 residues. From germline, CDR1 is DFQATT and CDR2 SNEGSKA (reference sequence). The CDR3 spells CSANNWTSGVTEQFF.

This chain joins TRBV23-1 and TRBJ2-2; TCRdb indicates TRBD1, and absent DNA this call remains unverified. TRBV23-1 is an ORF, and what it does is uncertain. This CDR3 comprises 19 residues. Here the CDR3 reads CASSHRRLAGASNTGELFF.

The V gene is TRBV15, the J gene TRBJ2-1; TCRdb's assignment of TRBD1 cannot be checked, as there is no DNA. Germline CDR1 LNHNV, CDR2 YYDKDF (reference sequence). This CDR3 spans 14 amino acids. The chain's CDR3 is CATSRTGLGNEQFF.

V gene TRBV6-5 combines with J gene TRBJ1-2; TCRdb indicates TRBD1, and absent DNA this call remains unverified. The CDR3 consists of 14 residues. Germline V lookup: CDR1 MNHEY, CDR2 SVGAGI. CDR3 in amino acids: CASSEDQGNYGYTF.

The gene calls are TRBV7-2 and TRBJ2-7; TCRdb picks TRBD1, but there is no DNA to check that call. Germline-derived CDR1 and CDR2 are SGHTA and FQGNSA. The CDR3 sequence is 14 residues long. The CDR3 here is CASSWDRGPYEQYF.

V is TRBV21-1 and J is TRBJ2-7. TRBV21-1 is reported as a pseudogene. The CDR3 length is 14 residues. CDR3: CASIFDRASYEQYF.

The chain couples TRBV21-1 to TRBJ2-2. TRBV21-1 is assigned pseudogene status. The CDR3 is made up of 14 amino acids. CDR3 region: CASTSSLVGGELFF.

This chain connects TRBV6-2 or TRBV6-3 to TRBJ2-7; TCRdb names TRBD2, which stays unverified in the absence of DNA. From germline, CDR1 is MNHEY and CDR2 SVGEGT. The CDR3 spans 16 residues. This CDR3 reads CASSHGLAGDPNEQYF.

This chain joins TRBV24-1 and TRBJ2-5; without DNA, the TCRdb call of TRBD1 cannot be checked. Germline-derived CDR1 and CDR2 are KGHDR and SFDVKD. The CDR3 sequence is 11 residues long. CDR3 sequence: CATPPLKTQYF.

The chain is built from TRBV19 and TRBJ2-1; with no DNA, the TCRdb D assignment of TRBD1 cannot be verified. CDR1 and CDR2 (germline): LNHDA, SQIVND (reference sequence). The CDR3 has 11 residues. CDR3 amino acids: CAIGDSPKQFF.

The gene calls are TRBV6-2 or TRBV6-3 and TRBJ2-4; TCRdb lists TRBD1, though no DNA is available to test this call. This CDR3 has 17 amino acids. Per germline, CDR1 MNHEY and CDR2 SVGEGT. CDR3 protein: CASSWEAGALAKNIQYF.

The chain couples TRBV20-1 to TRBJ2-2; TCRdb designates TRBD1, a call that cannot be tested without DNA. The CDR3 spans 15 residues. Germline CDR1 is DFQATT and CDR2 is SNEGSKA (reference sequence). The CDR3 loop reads CSARYLGQNTGELFF.

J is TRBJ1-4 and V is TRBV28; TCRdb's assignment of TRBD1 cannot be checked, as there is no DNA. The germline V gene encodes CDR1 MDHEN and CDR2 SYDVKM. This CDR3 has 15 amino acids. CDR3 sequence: CASRPPGGRESTVFF.

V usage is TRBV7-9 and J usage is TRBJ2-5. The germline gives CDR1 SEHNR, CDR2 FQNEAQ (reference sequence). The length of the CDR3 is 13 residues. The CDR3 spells CASSQRVEETQYF.

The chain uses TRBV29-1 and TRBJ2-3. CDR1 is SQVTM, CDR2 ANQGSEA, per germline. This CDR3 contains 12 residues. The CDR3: CSVVGGPDTQYF.

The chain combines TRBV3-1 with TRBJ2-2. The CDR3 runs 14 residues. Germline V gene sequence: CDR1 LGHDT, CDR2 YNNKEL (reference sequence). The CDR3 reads CASTSGANTGELFF.

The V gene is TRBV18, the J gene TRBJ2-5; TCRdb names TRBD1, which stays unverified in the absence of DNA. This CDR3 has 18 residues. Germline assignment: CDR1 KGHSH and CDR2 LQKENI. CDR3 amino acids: CASSPGQNLAGAQETQYF.

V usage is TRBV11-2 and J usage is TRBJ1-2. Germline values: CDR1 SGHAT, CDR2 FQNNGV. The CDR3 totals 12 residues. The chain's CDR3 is CASSLVGYGYTF.

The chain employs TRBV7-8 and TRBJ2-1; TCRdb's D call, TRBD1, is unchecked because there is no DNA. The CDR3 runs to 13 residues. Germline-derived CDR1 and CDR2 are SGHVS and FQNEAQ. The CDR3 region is CASSYPTGDEQFF.

The CDR3 spells CASSHSGVCNEQFF. The J gene is TRBJ2-1, the V gene TRBV14; TCRdb picks TRBD2, but there is no DNA to check that call. The germline V gene has CDR1 SGHDN and CDR2 FVKESK. The CDR3 consists of 14 residues.

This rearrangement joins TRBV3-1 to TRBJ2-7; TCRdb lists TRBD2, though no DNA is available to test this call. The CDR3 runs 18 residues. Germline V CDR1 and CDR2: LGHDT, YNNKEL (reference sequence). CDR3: CASSQVSLSGGPSYEQYF.